These 9 T cell receptor beta chains were sequenced from one sample in a study of shared clonotypes between healthy human individuals. Some clones are missing from TCRdb's copy, which holds only in-frame ones; the method was immunoSEQ multiplex PCR. The table includes some 2,000,000 clones, just under 95% detected once. The naive CD8 subset, CD45RO-negative cells positively selected for CCR7, excluded terminally differentiated effector memory CD45RA+ cells. The material sequenced was naive CD8+ T cells sorted from blood. The origin of the receptors is a man between 18 and 35 years old in good health.

The chain uses TRBV11-2 and TRBJ2-1, with D possibly TRBD2 on 5 matching bases. Germline CDR1 is SGHAT and CDR2 is FQNNGV. V dropped 5 bases and J dropped 10 bases, with 9 bases sitting between them. The CDR3 is made up of 11 amino acids. CDR3 protein: CASSETGEQFF. DNA for the CDR3: TGTGCCAGCAGCGAAACGGGAGAGCAGTTCTTC.

As to this clone: The sample holds other DNA sequences that translate to the same CDR3. This chain links TRBV6-5 with TRBJ1-5; D is unresolved. The germline V gene encodes CDR1 MNHEY and CDR2 SVGAGI. The CDR3 is 14 amino acids. Trimming removed 6 bases from V and 7 bases from J, with 16 bases in between. The CDR3 loop reads CASSPTGPNQPQHF. CDR3 coding DNA: TGTGCCAGCAGCCCTACCGGGCCTAACCAGCCCCAGCATTTT.

The chain carries TRBV5-4 and TRBJ2-6; D is uncertain. V lost 4 bases to trimming and J lost 4 bases, with 6 bases between them. The germline V gene encodes CDR1 SGHNT and CDR2 YYREEE (reference sequence). The CDR3 covers 13 residues. This CDR3 reads CASSAVGANVLTF. The DNA of the CDR3 is TGTGCCAGCAGCGCGGTCGGGGCCAACGTCCTGACTTTC.

This rearrangement joins TRBV5-1 to TRBJ2-5; 8 bases align to TRBD1. CDR1 is SGHRS, CDR2 YFSETQ, per germline. V shed 4 bases and J 3 bases; nucleotides not matched to a gene: 5. This CDR3 comprises 14 residues. The CDR3 DNA reads as TGCGCCAGCAGCCAAACGACAGGGGAAGAGACCCAGTACTTC. Translated: CASSQTTGEETQYF.

About this clone: The same CDR3 is also encoded by other DNA sequences in this sample. The genes are TRBV9 and TRBJ2-5, with 7 bases matching TRBD2. The V and J ends lost 4 bases and 1 base, in that order; junction bases with no gene match: 4. The germline gives CDR1 SGDLS, CDR2 YYNGEE. The CDR3 length is 14 residues. CDR3 amino acids: CASSPWGGQETQYF. DNA for the CDR3: TGTGCCAGCAGCCCGTGGGGGGGCCAAGAGACCCAGTACTTC.

The V call is TRBV28, the J call TRBJ2-3; 10 bases fit TRBD1. Germline lookup yields CDR1 MDHEN and CDR2 SYDVKM. The trim removed 10 bases at V and 6 bases at J, leaving 10 bases unmatched. The CDR3 length is 14 residues. Here the CDR3 reads CATHKTGGSDTQYF. As DNA, the CDR3 is TGTGCCACCCACAAGACAGGGGGCTCGGATACGCAGTATTTT.

This clone was seen only once. The chain joins TRBV10-3 to TRBJ1-4; weak D call: TRBD1 (5 bases). Germline V gene lookup returns CDR1 ENHRY and CDR2 SYGVKD. The CDR3 runs 13 residues. Trimming pared 8 bases from V and 5 bases from J, leaving 12 bases between. The CDR3 nucleotides read TGTGCCATCGCGGGGCAGAAGAATGAAAAACTGTTTTTT. Translation gives CAIAGQKNEKLFF.

This clone was counted only a few times. The chain joins TRBV10-1 to TRBJ2-7; D uncertain. Per the germline V gene, CDR1 is WNHNN and CDR2 is SYGVQD (reference sequence). CDR3 length: 12 residues. V gave up 0 bases and J gave up 4 bases, with 4 bases separating them. The CDR3 nucleotides are TGCGCCAGCAGTGAGTCCAAGTACGAGCAGTACTTC. It translates to CASSESKYEQYF.

The rearrangement uses TRBV12-5 and TRBJ1-6, with TRBD1 matching over 11 bases. This CDR3 is built from 16 residues. The germline V gene has CDR1 LGHNT and CDR2 FRNRAP. V was clipped by 1 base and J by 8 bases; unmatched bases: 4. The CDR3: CASGLGTGGFYSPLHF. CDR3 sequence (DNA): TGTGCTAGTGGTTTGGGGACAGGGGGCTTTTATTCACCCCTCCACTTT.